These 21 T cell receptor beta chains were sequenced from one sample in a study of blood T cell repertoires in COVID-19. The repertoire was sequenced with immunoSEQ multiplex PCR; TCRdb's copy has only in-frame clones and lacks some. The data contain 60,000 to 75,000 clones, around 80% of them singletons. The sequencing sample was made of peripheral blood. Receptors originate from a woman older than 75 with acute or convalescent COVID-19.

The rearrangement joins TRBV7-9 to TRBJ2-7; D remains ambiguous. The CDR3 is 14 residues long. V dropped 0 bases and J dropped 0 bases, with 6 bases sitting between them. Germline-derived CDR1 and CDR2 are SEHNR and FQNEAQ (reference sequence). The CDR3 DNA follows: TGTGCCAGCAGCTTAGCGGTGGCCTCCTACGAGCAGTACTTC. Amino acid sequence: CASSLAVASYEQYF.

The chain is built from TRBV11-2 and TRBJ2-7; TRBD1 is a possible D gene (6 bases). V was pared by 3 bases and J by 2 bases, with 14 bases between. The CDR3 sequence is 15 residues long. CDR1 is SGHAT, CDR2 FQNNGV, per germline. CDR3 coding DNA: TGTGCCAGCAGCTTGGACAGCCCAAGGGCCTACGAGCAGTACTTC. Its protein is CASSLDSPRAYEQYF. Variable domain in full (rest from reference TRBV11-2 and TRBJ2-7): EAGVAQSPRYKIIEKRQSVAFWCNPISGHATLYWYQQILGQGPKLLIQFQNNGVVDDSQLPKDRFSAERLKGVDSTLKIQPAKLEDSAVYLCASSLDSPRAYEQYFGPGTRLTVT.

The J gene is TRBJ2-2, the V gene TRBV24-1; a weak D match, TRBD2 (7 bases). The CDR3 contains 16 residues. Trimming removed 5 bases from V and 2 bases from J, with 14 bases in between. CDR1 and CDR2 (germline): KGHDR, SFDVKD. As DNA, the CDR3 is TGTGCCACCAGTGGGGGAGGGACAATCAACACCGGGGAGCTGTTTTTT. This gives the protein CATSGGGTINTGELFF.

In nucleotides, the CDR3 is TGTGCCAGCAGTTACACCAGGGTTTATTTTTCAGCTTTCTTT. Amino acid sequence: CASSYTRVYFSAFF. The V and J genes are TRBV6-5 and TRBJ1-1; perhaps TRBD1 as D (5 bases). V was trimmed by 2 bases and J by 10 bases, leaving 17 bases between them. Germline CDR1 is MNHEY and CDR2 is SVGAGI. The CDR3 contains 14 residues.

This chain joins TRBV7-9 and TRBJ2-1; 11 nucleotides agree with TRBD2. The CDR3 length is 14 residues. The trim removed 5 bases at V and 9 bases at J, leaving 6 bases unmatched. Germline V gives CDR1 SEHNR, CDR2 FQNEAQ (reference sequence). DNA for the CDR3: TGTGCCAGCAGCGTTAGCGGGGGGGCTCGTGAGCAGTTCTTC. It yields the protein CASSVSGGAREQFF. Complete variable domain (other parts from reference TRBV7-9 and TRBJ2-1): DTGVSQNPRHKITKRGQNVTFRCDPISEHNRLYWYRQTLGQGPEFLTYFQNEAQLEKSRLLSDRFSAERPKGSFSTLEIQRTEQGDSAMYLCASSVSGGAREQFFGPGTRLTVL.

The rearrangement joins TRBV3-1 (or the pseudogene TRBV3-2) to TRBJ2-1; 8 bases map to TRBD1. This CDR3 has 16 amino acids. The V and J ends lost 0 bases and 13 bases, in that order; junction bases with no gene match: 14. Per the germline V gene, CDR1 is LGHDT and CDR2 is YNNKEL (reference sequence). The CDR3 coding sequence is TGTGCCAGCAGCCAAGACAGGGGACAGGCCCTACATTCTCAGTTCTTC. It specifies CASSQDRGQALHSQFF.

This chain links TRBV30 with TRBJ2-3, with TRBD1 as a possible D gene (7 bases). Germline-derived CDR1 and CDR2 are GTSNPN and SVGIG (reference sequence). This CDR3 has 13 residues. The V end lost 4 bases, the J end lost 4 bases, and 12 bases lay between the germline ends. In DNA form, the CDR3 reads TGTGCCTGGACAGGGGGGCCGGCAGATACGCAGTATTTT. It is translated as CAWTGGPADTQYF.

The chain recombines TRBV6-5 with TRBJ2-7, with 7 nucleotides matching TRBD2. In germline, CDR1 is MNHEY, CDR2 SVGAGI. Losses at the gene ends were 8 bases for V and 5 bases for J; bases not matched to a gene: 15. The CDR3 spans 15 residues. CDR3 nucleotide sequence: TGTGCCAGCTCTATCCCCTTGGCAGGACTAGACGAGCAGTACTTC. It specifies CASSIPLAGLDEQYF.

As DNA, the CDR3 is TGTGCCAGCAGCGCTAACACAGGGGAGCTATATGGCTACACCTTC. Translating gives CASSANTGELYGYTF. The chain combines TRBV5-4 with TRBJ1-2; TRBD1 matches at 7 bases. The CDR3 contains 15 residues. Germline V CDR1 and CDR2: SGHNT, YYREEE (reference sequence). With V trimmed by 4 bases and J by 5 bases, 11 bases remained unmatched.

The CDR3 DNA is TGTGCCAGCAGTGAAACCGGGACTAGTGGGGATACGCAGTATTTT. It specifies CASSETGTSGDTQYF. The chain carries TRBV2 and TRBJ2-3; 8 nucleotides agree with TRBD2. The germline V gene has CDR1 SNHLY and CDR2 FYNNEI. CDR3 length equals 15 residues. Trimming cost V 2 bases and J 6 bases; bases outside gene matches: 7.

The CDR3, as DNA: TGTGCCAGCACCGGGCGACGGAGGATCCCCACAGATACGCAGTATTTT. This sequence encodes CASTGRRRIPTDTQYF. The genes are TRBV6-4 and TRBJ2-3; D might be TRBD2 (5 bases). The CDR3 totals 16 residues. V lost 7 bases and J 2 bases, leaving 19 bases between the germline ends. In germline, CDR1 is MRHNA, CDR2 SNTAGT.

The chain carries TRBV6-4 and TRBJ2-1; 7 bases are a match to TRBD2. CDR1 is MRHNA, CDR2 SNTAGT, per germline. V was clipped by 5 bases and J by 7 bases; unmatched bases: 14. The CDR3 totals 16 residues. CDR3 in DNA: TGTGCCAGCAGTCCCGGGGTAGCGGGTGTTGGGAATGAGCAGTTCTTC. Its protein product is CASSPGVAGVGNEQFF.

This clone was seen just once. V and J are TRBV6-1 and TRBJ2-1, with TRBD2 matching over 12 bases. Germline CDR1 is MNHNS and CDR2 is SASEGT. This CDR3 spans 16 amino acids. V shed 3 bases, J shed 7 bases, and the junction held 7 bases outside the gene matches. In DNA, the CDR3 is TGTGCCAGCAGTGACCTAGCGGGGGGGCCCCAGAATGAGCAGTTCTTC. It specifies CASSDLAGGPQNEQFF.

This clone was seen a handful of times. The V gene is TRBV24-1, the J gene TRBJ2-3; 7 nucleotides align to TRBD2. The CDR3 length is 16 residues. The J segment lost 1 base and the V segment lost 9 bases, leaving 12 bases of the junction unmatched. CDR1 KGHDR and CDR2 SFDVKD come from the germline V gene. The CDR3 spells CATQRGGPRGTDTQYF. The CDR3 region has the DNA TGTGCCACCCAAAGGGGAGGGCCTAGGGGCACAGATACGCAGTATTTT.

The rearrangement links TRBV7-9 to TRBJ2-1, with a possible D match to TRBD1 (6 bases). The germline CDR1 and CDR2 sequences are SEHNR and FQNEAQ (reference sequence). CDR3 length: 15 amino acids. V was pared by 0 bases and J by 5 bases, with 11 bases between. The CDR3 DNA sequence: TGTGCCAGCAGCTTAGCGGTAGGACAGCACAATGAGCAGTTCTTC. This encodes CASSLAVGQHNEQFF.

This clone appeared once. This chain connects TRBV7-9 to TRBJ1-5; TRBD1 matches 8 bases. The CDR3 sequence is 15 residues long. J was trimmed by 3 bases and V by 5 bases; bases with no gene match: 6. Germline assignment: CDR1 SEHNR and CDR2 FQNEAQ (reference sequence). In DNA form, the CDR3 reads TGTGCCAGCAGCCCCCGACAGGGGCCCAATCAGCCCCAGCATTTT. Its translation: CASSPRQGPNQPQHF.

The chain has TRBV4-1 and TRBJ1-2, with 9 bases lining up with TRBD1. The length of the CDR3 is 13 residues. Germline-derived CDR1 and CDR2 are MGHRA and YSYEKL. The V segment lost 4 bases and the J segment 6 bases; nucleotides outside the gene matches: 3. CDR3 nucleotides: TGCGCCAGCAGCCCTGACAGGGGGAATGGCTACACCTTC. It is translated as CASSPDRGNGYTF.

The chain uses TRBV18 and TRBJ1-1; weak D call: TRBD1 (5 bases). The CDR3 sequence is 17 residues long. Trimming cost V 1 base and J 3 bases, with 18 bases left between them. The germline V gene has CDR1 KGHSH and CDR2 LQKENI. CDR3 amino acids: CASSPLGLLRRDTEAFF. The CDR3 DNA reads as TGTGCCAGCTCACCACTGGGACTCCTTAGGCGGGACACTGAAGCTTTCTTT.

The V call is TRBV7-2, the J call TRBJ2-5, with a possible D match to TRBD2 (6 bases). The V and J ends lost 5 bases and 4 bases respectively, with 20 bases between them. This CDR3 spans 16 amino acids. CDR1 SGHTA and CDR2 FQGNSA come from the germline V gene. The CDR3 sequence is CASSPPRRGSGETQYF. In nucleotides, the CDR3 is TGTGCCAGCAGCCCCCCCCGGCGGGGATCGGGAGAGACCCAGTACTTC.

This clone was seen only a few times. The chain combines TRBV4-1 with TRBJ1-2; 8 bases are a match to TRBD1. This CDR3 region has 13 residues. After removal of 1 base from V and 6 bases from J, the junction contained 1 base not matched to a gene. In germline, CDR1 is MGHRA, CDR2 YSYEKL. The CDR3, as DNA: TGCGCCAGCAGCCAAGGACAGGGGAATGGCTACACCTTC. The encoded protein is CASSQGQGNGYTF.

The V gene is TRBV7-8, the J gene TRBJ2-7; the match to TRBD2 covers 9 bases. After removal of 5 bases from V and 5 bases from J, the junction contained 4 bases not matched to a gene. Germline CDR1 is SGHVS and CDR2 is FQNEAQ. The CDR3 extends over 13 amino acids. The CDR3 DNA sequence: TGTGCCAGCAGCGTTAGCGGGGGTAACGAGCAGTACTTC. It is translated as CASSVSGGNEQYF. The variable domain in full, with the rest retrieved from reference TRBV7-8 and TRBJ2-7, is GAGVSQSPRYKVAKRGQDVALRCDPISGHVSLFWYQQALGQGPEFLTYFQNEAQLDKSGLPSDRFFAERPEGSVSTLKIQRTQQEDSAVYLCASSVSGGNEQYFGPGTRLTVT.